These 29 T cell receptor beta chains share one sample of origin, sequenced in a study of T-cell memory formation after mild COVID-19 (dated by TCRdb to the early 2020s). Libraries were made using 5' RACE. Sequencer: Illumina NovaSeq 6000. The public reads were reprocessed in TCRdb via fastp at Q25 and MiXCR, keeping in-frame beta chains. CDR3 protein sequences are deduplicated, and each keeps its most common genes and DNA. The sample data list some 130,000 distinct CDR3 sequences, and less than 25% of these were observed just once. Roughly a quarter of the sample rests with the top ten. Sequencing was done on a sample of PBMCs or a T cell subset sorted from them (not recorded which). Every receptor here comes from an adult woman who had mild COVID-19 (a few samples of this study predate the infection). The sample titles of this study are shuffled in the database, so cell type and time point are left out; the donor was told from shared clones.

A few counts support this clonotype. The chain is built from TRBV2 and TRBJ2-1; D gene uncertain. V was clipped by 1 base and J by 1 base, with 5 bases between them. The CDR3 runs 14 residues. Germline V gene data show CDR1 as SNHLY and CDR2 as FYNNEI. In DNA, the CDR3 is TGTGCCAGCAGTGAAGATCTATCCTACAATGAGCAGTTCTTC. Its protein product is CASSEDLSYNEQFF.

This chain links TRBV5-8 with TRBJ2-3; no clear D. Trimming stripped 0 bases from V and 2 bases from J, with 13 bases between. In germline, CDR1 is SGHTS, CDR2 YDEGEE. The CDR3 covers 16 residues. The CDR3 bases are TGTGCCAGCAGCTTGGACAAGACTCGATCCACAGATACGCAGTATTTT. This sequence encodes CASSLDKTRSTDTQYF.

V usage is TRBV10-3 and J usage is TRBJ2-1, with a possible D match to TRBD2 (6 bases). The CDR3 contains 12 residues. From germline, CDR1 is ENHRY and CDR2 SYGVKD. The V gene lost 7 bases and the J gene lost 7 bases, with 11 bases spanning the gap. CDR3 residues: CAINSGNNEQFF. The CDR3 region has the DNA TGTGCCATCAATAGCGGAAATAATGAGCAGTTCTTC.

In this sample, this clonotype turned up once. The V and J genes are TRBV15 and TRBJ1-5, with D possibly TRBD1 on 5 matching bases. The V and J ends lost 3 bases and 0 bases respectively, with 9 bases between them. This CDR3 has 15 residues. Germline assignment: CDR1 LNHNV and CDR2 YYDKDF (reference sequence). The DNA of the CDR3 is TGTGCCACCAGCAGCCGCGGGGGTAGCAATCAGCCCCAGCATTTT. Translating gives CATSSRGGSNQPQHF.

The chain combines TRBV7-9 with TRBJ2-1; TRBD2 matches 8 bases. V trimming: 5 bases; J trimming: 1 base; junction bases outside the gene matches: 7. There are 16 residues in the CDR3. The V gene's germline CDR1 is SEHNR and CDR2 FQNEAQ (reference sequence). The CDR3 DNA reads TGTGCCAGCAGCCCCAGCGGGAGTAGGTCCTACAATGAGCAGTTCTTC. The encoded protein is CASSPSGSRSYNEQFF.

The chain carries TRBV3-1 and TRBJ1-2; 10 bases agree with TRBD1. Germline V gene lookup returns CDR1 LGHDT and CDR2 YNNKEL (reference sequence). This CDR3 has 17 amino acids. With 0 bases clipped from V and 6 bases from J, the junction kept 10 bases outside the gene matches. CDR3 sequence: CASSQDLWTGGVDGYTF. In DNA form, the CDR3 reads TGTGCCAGCAGCCAAGATCTCTGGACAGGGGGTGTCGATGGCTACACCTTC.

CDR3 amino acids: CSVNGLAGSYEQYF. CDR3 DNA sequence: TGCAGCGTAAACGGACTAGCGGGGTCCTACGAGCAGTACTTC. The chain has TRBV29-1 and TRBJ2-7; 12 bases are a match to TRBD2. J lost 1 base, V lost 6 bases, and 4 bases had no gene match. Germline values: CDR1 SQVTM, CDR2 ANQGSEA. There are 14 residues in the CDR3.

In its sample, this clonotype was seen a few times. The chain employs TRBV28 and TRBJ2-4; D is possibly TRBD2 (7 bases). The CDR3 length is 15 residues. Germline V CDR1 and CDR2: MDHEN, SYDVKM. V was cut by 4 bases and J by 9 bases, with 19 bases left in between. CDR3 in DNA: TGTGCCAGCAGTTCTCCAGGGGAGGGCGGGGGCATTCAGTACTTC. As protein: CASSSPGEGGGIQYF.

The V and J genes are TRBV7-6 and TRBJ2-7; 8 bases match TRBD1. Germline CDR1 SGHVS, CDR2 FNYEAQ. CDR3 length equals 17 residues. Trimming removed 1 base from V and 1 base from J; junction bases left unmatched: 9. The CDR3 region has the DNA TGTGCCAGCAGCTTAGACCCCACAGGGGGTAGTTCCTACGAGCAGTACTTC. Amino acids: CASSLDPTGGSSYEQYF.

The chain employs TRBV7-3 and TRBJ2-1, with 11 nucleotides matching TRBD2. V trimming: 5 bases; J trimming: 1 base; junction bases outside the gene matches: 4. The germline V gene has CDR1 SGHTA and CDR2 FQGTGA. CDR3 length: 16 residues. CDR3 DNA: TGTGCCAGCAGCCCGATAGCGGGGGGGTCCTACAATGAGCAGTTCTTC. Its protein product is CASSPIAGGSYNEQFF.

This clonotype was picked up many times. The chain combines TRBV3-1 with TRBJ2-6; D is uncertain. CDR3 length: 18 amino acids. Germline lookup yields CDR1 LGHDT and CDR2 YNNKEL (reference sequence). Trimming cost V 0 bases and J 0 bases, with 12 bases left between them. The CDR3 spells CASSQDRGPFSGANVLTF. CDR3 DNA: TGTGCCAGCAGCCAAGATCGAGGCCCCTTCTCTGGGGCCAACGTCCTGACTTTC.

This chain joins TRBV27 and TRBJ2-1; 8 nucleotides match TRBD1. The CDR3 loop spans 17 amino acids. The germline V gene has CDR1 MNHEY and CDR2 SMNVEV (reference sequence). V lost 4 bases, J lost 4 bases, and 12 bases stayed unmatched. CDR3 loop: CASSSNWDRKNYNEQFF. The CDR3 DNA is TGTGCCAGCAGTTCCAATTGGGACAGGAAGAATTACAATGAGCAGTTCTTC.

This clonotype has only a few counts. The chain links TRBV7-9 to TRBJ2-1; 7 positions agree with TRBD2. V shed 4 bases and J 6 bases; nucleotides not matched to a gene: 12. The CDR3 runs 16 residues. Germline lookup yields CDR1 SEHNR and CDR2 FQNEAQ (reference sequence). The CDR3 here is CASSSLIAGLGNEQFF. The CDR3 coding sequence is TGTGCCAGCAGCTCCCTAATAGCGGGCCTTGGCAATGAGCAGTTCTTC.

The V call is TRBV5-1, the J call TRBJ1-2; 8 bases fit TRBD1. Germline V lookup: CDR1 SGHRS, CDR2 YFSETQ. CDR3 length: 14 residues. The V and J ends lost 4 bases and 5 bases, in that order; junction bases with no gene match: 7. CDR3 region: CASSPTGVGYGYTF. DNA of the CDR3: TGCGCCAGCAGCCCGACAGGGGTTGGTTATGGCTACACCTTC. Drawing the rest from reference TRBV5-1 and TRBJ1-2, the complete variable domain is KAGVTQTPRYLIKTRGQQVTLSCSPISGHRSVSWYQQTPGQGLQFLFEYFSETQRNKGNFPGRFSGRQFSNSRSEMNVSTLELGDSALYLCASSPTGVGYGYTFGSGTRLTVV.

V usage is TRBV5-6 and J usage is TRBJ1-2; D remains unclear. The germline V gene has CDR1 SGHDT and CDR2 YYEEEE. The CDR3 has 13 residues. V dropped 3 bases and J dropped 8 bases, with 14 bases sitting between them. CDR3 amino acids: CASSSTPPQGYTF. The CDR3 nucleotides read TGTGCCAGCAGCTCTACACCTCCGCAAGGCTACACCTTC.

This clonotype was counted only a few times. The V gene is TRBV24-1, the J gene TRBJ1-5, with 7 bases aligning to TRBD1. Per germline, CDR1 KGHDR and CDR2 SFDVKD. After removal of 4 bases from V and 4 bases from J, the junction contained 6 bases not matched to a gene. The CDR3 runs to 15 residues. The CDR3 DNA follows: TGTGCCACCAGTGAAGGGACAGCTGGAAATCAGCCCCAGCATTTT. Translation gives CATSEGTAGNQPQHF.

The V gene is TRBV7-3, the J gene TRBJ2-1, with TRBD2 as a possible D gene (6 bases). Per germline, CDR1 SGHTA and CDR2 FQGTGA. The CDR3 loop spans 19 amino acids. Trimming took off 2 bases at V and 2 bases at J, with 22 bases between the two ends. CDR3 sequence reads: CASSLGMVTAGSPYNEQFF. In DNA, the CDR3 is TGTGCCAGCAGCTTAGGGATGGTAACGGCGGGGAGCCCCTACAATGAGCAGTTCTTC.

This rearrangement joins TRBV5-1 to TRBJ2-2; 8 bases fit TRBD1. The trim removed 0 bases at V and 4 bases at J, leaving 5 bases unmatched. The germline V gene encodes CDR1 SGHRS and CDR2 YFSETQ. The CDR3 runs 16 residues. The CDR3 nucleotides read TGCGCCAGCAGCTTGGTTGGACAGGGAGTCACCGGGGAGCTGTTTTTT. Its translation: CASSLVGQGVTGELFF.

The rearrangement uses TRBV7-9 and TRBJ2-1; D ambiguous. Germline CDR1 is SEHNR and CDR2 is FQNEAQ (reference sequence). V was pared by 2 bases and J by 12 bases, with 11 bases between. This CDR3 is built from 12 residues. CDR3 bases: TGTGCCAGCAGCTTAACCCTAATTTGGCAGTTCTTC. Amino acid sequence: CASSLTLIWQFF.

The table lists this clonotype with a few counts. This chain joins TRBV30 and TRBJ2-6, with D unclear. The CDR3 totals 14 residues. The germline V gene has CDR1 GTSNPN and CDR2 SVGIG (reference sequence). Between the trimmed V and J ends, which lost 1 base and 0 bases, there was a span of 4 bases. In nucleotides, the CDR3 is TGTGCCTGGAGTGAGGGCTCTGGGGCCAACGTCCTGACTTTC. Translating it yields CAWSEGSGANVLTF.

A few counts support this clonotype. V gene TRBV7-6 combines with J gene TRBJ2-5; maybe TRBD1 (5 bases). V was cut by 3 bases and J by 4 bases, with 15 bases left in between. The CDR3 has 15 residues. Germline CDR1 is SGHVS and CDR2 is FNYEAQ. CDR3 DNA sequence: TGTGCCAGCAGCTTCTCCGTCGGTGGGGCAGAGACCCAGTACTTC. Amino acids: CASSFSVGGAETQYF.

This clonotype was counted a few times. The genes are TRBV20-1 and TRBJ2-7; D is ambiguous. V lost 6 bases, J lost 4 bases, and 10 bases lay in between. Germline V gene lookup returns CDR1 DFQATT and CDR2 SNEGSKA (reference sequence). This CDR3 is built from 11 residues. DNA for the CDR3: TGCAGTGCAAGATGGGGTTACGAGCAGTACTTC. Amino acid sequence: CSARWGYEQYF.

The J gene is TRBJ1-2, the V gene TRBV29-1; D gene unclear. The CDR3 sequence is 11 residues long. The V end was cut by 5 bases, the J end by 6 bases, with 10 bases between. Germline V gives CDR1 SQVTM, CDR2 ANQGSEA. The CDR3 coding sequence is TGCAGCGTTCGCCTTTGGGATGGCTACACCTTC. The encoded protein is CSVRLWDGYTF. Filled out from reference TRBV29-1 and TRBJ1-2, the complete variable domain reads SAVISQKPSRDICQRGTSLTIQCQVDSQVTMMFWYRQQPGQSLTLIATANQGSEATYESGFVIDKFPISRPNLTFSTLTVSNMSPEDSSIYLCSVRLWDGYTFGSGTRLTVV.

This clonotype was recorded a few times. The chain employs TRBV5-6 and TRBJ2-7; the D gene is possibly TRBD1 (8 bases). The germline V and J ends were trimmed by 1 base and 3 bases, with 11 bases remaining between them. This CDR3 has 14 amino acids. The germline V gene has CDR1 SGHDT and CDR2 YYEEEE. In DNA, the CDR3 is TGTGCCAGCAGCTTGACAGGGGGGGACTACGAGCAGTACTTC. Amino acid sequence: CASSLTGGDYEQYF.

This clonotype has at least ten counts. The chain has TRBV12-3 or TRBV12-4 and TRBJ2-5, with TRBD1 as a possible D gene (6 bases). This CDR3 has 15 residues. Trimming removed 1 base at V and 1 base at J, with 10 bases between. In DNA form, the CDR3 reads TGTGCCAGCAGTTTAGTGGGCAGGGGCCAAGAGACCCAGTACTTC. This encodes CASSLVGRGQETQYF.

The genes are TRBV19 and TRBJ1-5; no reliable D call. The CDR3 runs 15 residues. The germline V gene encodes CDR1 LNHDA and CDR2 SQIVND (reference sequence). Trimming cost V 5 bases and J 0 bases, with 11 bases left between them. The CDR3 sequence is CASSWDWNSNQPQHF. The CDR3, as DNA: TGTGCCAGTAGTTGGGATTGGAATAGCAATCAGCCCCAGCATTTT.

CDR3: CASSLGQGYTEAFF. In DNA, the CDR3 is TGCGCCAGCAGCTTAGGCCAGGGATACACTGAAGCTTTCTTT. J is TRBJ1-1 and V is TRBV5-1; D is possibly TRBD1 (5 bases). Trimming pared 2 bases from V and 3 bases from J, leaving 11 bases between. This CDR3 contains 14 residues. Germline V gene sequence: CDR1 SGHRS, CDR2 YFSETQ.

This clonotype was counted a few times. The chain recombines TRBV15 with TRBJ2-7; TRBD2 matches 7 bases. The CDR3 covers 16 residues. V lost 0 bases, J lost 3 bases, and 8 bases stayed unmatched. Germline V gene data show CDR1 as LNHNV and CDR2 as YYDKDF (reference sequence). The CDR3 loop reads CATSRDLQWGGYEQYF. CDR3 bases: TGTGCCACCAGCAGAGATCTCCAGTGGGGGGGCTACGAGCAGTACTTC.

The sample holds a few counts of this clonotype. V usage is TRBV9 and J usage is TRBJ1-2, with D possibly TRBD1 on 6 matching bases. CDR3 length: 15 amino acids. Germline values: CDR1 SGDLS, CDR2 YYNGEE. The ends were cut back, 0 bases at V and 5 bases at J, with 14 bases in the middle. Written as DNA, the CDR3 is TGTGCCAGCAGCGTAGGGGCAGGGGACTTTTATGGCTACACCTTC. Protein sequence: CASSVGAGDFYGYTF.